The T cell receptor beta chain under discussion was sequenced for a study of control samples from healthy donors and cancer patients. Repertoires were generated with immunoSEQ multiplex PCR, while TCRdb's copy carries only in-frame clones and drops some. The table lists 100,000 to 150,000 clones, 85% to 95% of them singletons, with 1.5% to 2% in the top ten. The germline V gene encodes CDR1 SQVTM and CDR2 ANQGSEA. The CDR3 loop spans 12 amino acids. Trimming removed 7 bases at V and 2 bases at J, with 12 bases between. This receptor was taken from a man aged 45-60 years with head and neck cancer. Sequenced sample: PBMCs. This rearrangement joins TRBV29-1 to TRBJ2-7; no definite D call. CDR3 sequence reads: CSAVGQAYEQYF. CDR3 bases: TGCAGCGCCGTGGGCCAAGCCTACGAGCAGTACTTC.